A single sample gave rise to the 14 T cell receptor beta chains below, sequenced in a study of cytomegalovirus exposure and HLA in healthy donors. The PCR made use of 60 Vbeta and 13 Jbeta primers. Some clones are missing from TCRdb's copy, which holds only in-frame ones; the method was immunoSEQ multiplex PCR. The sample yields 60,000 to 80,000 clones, approximately 60% seen once. Material: PBMCs. The receptors derive from a man aged 30-40 years in good health and CMV-seronegative.

This clone was detected only a few times. The CDR3 is CASSLGRTGELFF. The CDR3, as DNA: TGTGCCAGCAGCTTGGGGAGAACCGGGGAGCTGTTTTTT. The rearrangement uses TRBV13 and TRBJ2-2; tentatively, D is TRBD2 (5 bases). V shed 3 bases and J shed 5 bases, with 7 bases lying between them. Per the germline V gene, CDR1 is PRHDT and CDR2 is FYEKMQ (reference sequence). The CDR3 contains 13 residues.

The V gene is TRBV9, the J gene TRBJ1-4; D is possibly TRBD1 (5 bases). Trimming shortened V by 0 bases and J by 8 bases, and 14 bases separated the two germline ends. This CDR3 is built from 15 residues. Germline V gene data show CDR1 as SGDLS and CDR2 as YYNGEE. This CDR3 reads CASSVGTGLREKLFF. The DNA of the CDR3 is TGTGCCAGCAGCGTAGGTACAGGTCTAAGGGAAAAACTGTTTTTT.

The chain uses TRBV30 and TRBJ2-1, with 7 bases aligning to TRBD1. Germline V gene lookup returns CDR1 GTSNPN and CDR2 SVGIG (reference sequence). V lost 2 bases to trimming and J lost 8 bases; unmatched junction nucleotides: 3. There are 12 residues in the CDR3. The CDR3 spells CAWSPTGYEQFF. The CDR3 region has the DNA TGTGCCTGGAGTCCGACAGGGTATGAGCAGTTCTTC.

This clone came up once. The rearrangement joins TRBV2 to TRBJ1-1, with D tentatively TRBD1 (5 bases). The V end was cut by 0 bases, the J end by 11 bases, with 10 bases between. This CDR3 has 12 residues. Germline V gives CDR1 SNHLY, CDR2 FYNNEI. CDR3 sequence: CASSEARPGAFF. The CDR3 bases are TGTGCCAGCAGTGAAGCTCGGCCAGGGGCTTTCTTT.

J is TRBJ1-5 and V is TRBV30; 7 positions agree with TRBD1. This CDR3 has 14 amino acids. CDR1 is GTSNPN, CDR2 SVGIG, per germline (reference sequence). The V gene end was trimmed by 4 bases and the J gene end by 4 bases; junction bases not matched to a gene: 7. This CDR3 reads CAWNRGIGNQPQHF. The CDR3 DNA sequence: TGTGCCTGGAACAGGGGAATCGGTAATCAGCCCCAGCATTTT.

The sample holds a few counts of this clone. The chain couples TRBV27 to TRBJ2-7; 12 bases agree with TRBD1. The V gene's germline CDR1 is MNHEY and CDR2 SMNVEV (reference sequence). V was pared by 6 bases and J by 4 bases, with 4 bases of the junction left unmatched. CDR3 length: 14 amino acids. The chain's CDR3 is CASSQGQGAYEQYF. In DNA form, the CDR3 reads TGTGCCAGCAGCCAGGGACAGGGGGCTTACGAGCAGTACTTC.

This clone appeared a single time. CDR3 amino acids: CASSSGGAGGGQFF. The CDR3 DNA follows: TGTGCCAGCAGTTCAGGGGGAGCGGGGGGAGGGCAGTTCTTC. The rearrangement uses TRBV9 and TRBJ2-1; 9 nucleotides agree with TRBD2. V lost 5 bases to trimming and J lost 12 bases; unmatched junction nucleotides: 12. Per the germline V gene, CDR1 is SGDLS and CDR2 is YYNGEE. The length of the CDR3 is 14 residues.

This chain uses TRBV27 with TRBJ1-1; D remains ambiguous. Per germline, CDR1 MNHEY and CDR2 SMNVEV (reference sequence). Trimming stripped 3 bases from V and 0 bases from J, with 5 bases between. There are 13 residues in the CDR3. Here the CDR3 reads CASSFTVNTEAFF. DNA of the CDR3: TGTGCCAGCAGTTTTACAGTGAACACTGAAGCTTTCTTT.

This chain links TRBV6-4 with TRBJ2-3; no reliable D call. Germline lookup yields CDR1 MRHNA and CDR2 SNTAGT. V shed 4 bases and J shed 0 bases, with 11 bases lying between them. This CDR3 is built from 15 residues. As DNA, the CDR3 is TGTGCCAGCAGTGCCGACTTATCTAGCACAGATACGCAGTATTTT. Translation gives CASSADLSSTDTQYF.

This clone was picked up a small number of times. This sequence joins TRBV5-1 and TRBJ2-1; D unclear. The V gene's germline CDR1 is SGHRS and CDR2 YFSETQ. V was cut by 0 bases and J by 3 bases, with 10 bases left in between. CDR3 length: 15 amino acids. The CDR3 here is CASSLDQKIYNEQFF. In DNA form, the CDR3 reads TGCGCCAGCAGCTTGGATCAGAAAATCTACAATGAGCAGTTCTTC. The whole variable domain, filled in from reference TRBV5-1 and TRBJ2-1, reads KAGVTQTPRYLIKTRGQQVTLSCSPISGHRSVSWYQQTPGQGLQFLFEYFSETQRNKGNFPGRFSGRQFSNSRSEMNVSTLELGDSALYLCASSLDQKIYNEQFFGPGTRLTVL.

This chain uses TRBV7-9 with TRBJ2-7; 7 bases are shared with TRBD1. With V trimmed by 4 bases and J by 1 base, 4 bases remained unmatched. The CDR3 has 14 amino acids. Per germline, CDR1 SEHNR and CDR2 FQNEAQ (reference sequence). CDR3: CASSSTGFSYEQYF. The DNA of the CDR3 is TGTGCCAGCAGCTCGACAGGGTTTTCCTACGAGCAGTACTTC.

This chain joins TRBV6-5 and TRBJ1-4; TRBD1 aligns across 9 bases. CDR3 length equals 14 residues. After removal of 6 bases from V and 8 bases from J, the junction contained 7 bases not matched to a gene. Germline CDR1 reads MNHEY; CDR2 reads SVGAGI. CDR3 in DNA: TGTGCCAGCAGACTACAGGGGGCCGGGGAAAAACTGTTTTTT. Its translation: CASRLQGAGEKLFF.

V and J are TRBV27 and TRBJ1-1; possibly TRBD1 for D (5 bases). V shed 6 bases and J shed 5 bases, with 10 bases lying between them. The germline V gene has CDR1 MNHEY and CDR2 SMNVEV (reference sequence). The CDR3 extends over 12 amino acids. The CDR3 DNA reads as TGTGCCAGCAGCCAGGGTGGAACTGAAGCTTTCTTT. The encoded protein is CASSQGGTEAFF.

This clone turned up a few times. This sequence joins TRBV5-4 and TRBJ1-1; 8 bases are shared with TRBD1. This CDR3 comprises 16 residues. Germline loops: CDR1 SGHNT, CDR2 YYREEE (reference sequence). The junction had 13 bases not matched to a gene; V was cut back by 4 bases and J by 5 bases. The CDR3 protein is CASSPRAGGDGTEAFF. The CDR3 nucleotides read TGTGCCAGCAGCCCTCGGGCAGGGGGCGATGGAACTGAAGCTTTCTTT.